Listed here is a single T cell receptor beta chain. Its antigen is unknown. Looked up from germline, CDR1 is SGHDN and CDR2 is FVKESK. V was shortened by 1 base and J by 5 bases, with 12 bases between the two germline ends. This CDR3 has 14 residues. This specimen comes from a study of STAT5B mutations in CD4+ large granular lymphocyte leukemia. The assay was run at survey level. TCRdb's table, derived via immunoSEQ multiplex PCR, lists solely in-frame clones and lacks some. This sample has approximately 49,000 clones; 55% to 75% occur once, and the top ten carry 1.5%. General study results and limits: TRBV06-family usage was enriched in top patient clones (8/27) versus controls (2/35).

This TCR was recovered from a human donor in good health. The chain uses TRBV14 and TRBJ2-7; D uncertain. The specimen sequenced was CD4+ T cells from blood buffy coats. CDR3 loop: CASSQVGSGNEQYV. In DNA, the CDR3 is TGTGCCAGCAGCCAAGTGGGCTCCGGAAACGAGCAGTACGTC.